This passage covers 4 T cell receptor beta chains from one sample sequenced in a study of CD8 T cells in ankylosing spondylitis. Study-level findings and limits: What appeared characteristic of ankylosing spondylitis blood was a TCR beta motif of eight highly homologous variants.

These receptors have no identified antigens. MiXCR, applied by TCRdb to the 5' RACE reads, yields one record per CDR3 protein. The profile shows 650,000 to 800,000 distinct CDR3 sequences, around 20% of them singletons. The sequenced sample was blood, either unsorted or a sorted T cell fraction (not recorded which). The receptors derive from a male donor with ankylosing spondylitis.

CDR3 sequence: CSVVGVTYEQYF. The CDR3 coding sequence is TGCAGCGTTGTTGGGGTTACCTACGAGCAGTACTTC. J is TRBJ2-7 and V is TRBV29-1; D is ambiguous. Trimming pared 4 bases from V and 2 bases from J, leaving 9 bases between. The CDR3 is 12 amino acids. Germline V gives CDR1 SQVTM, CDR2 ANQGSEA.

This clonotype was seen a few times. This chain links TRBV12-3 or TRBV12-4 with TRBJ2-3; TRBD2 might be the D (5 bases). This CDR3 has 14 amino acids. Between the trimmed V and J ends, which lost 6 bases and 2 bases, there was a span of 12 bases. Written as DNA, the CDR3 is TGTGCCAGCAGCACACGAGGGCACACAGATACGCAGTATTTT. Translating it yields CASSTRGHTDTQYF.

The table lists this clonotype with a count of one. This chain links TRBV7-9 with TRBJ2-2; a weak D match, TRBD2 (5 bases). Per germline, CDR1 SEHNR and CDR2 FQNEAQ (reference sequence). V lost 2 bases and J 5 bases, leaving 9 bases between the germline ends. CDR3 length: 14 residues. CDR3 residues: CASSLYEGTGELFF. The CDR3 DNA sequence: TGTGCCAGCAGCTTATACGAGGGTACCGGGGAGCTGTTTTTT.

This clonotype was counted a few times. The J gene is TRBJ2-7, the V gene TRBV12-3 or TRBV12-4; D possibly corresponds to TRBD1 (5 bases). The CDR3 runs to 14 residues. Trimming removed 5 bases from V and 1 base from J, with 12 bases in between. CDR3 bases: TGTGCCAGCAGTCCCACGACAGAATCCTACGAGCAGTACTTC. It is translated as CASSPTTESYEQYF.